The clone carrying this T cell receptor (beta chain) was counted at least ten times. No antigen is known for it. Trimming stripped 3 bases from V and 7 bases from J, with 13 bases between. Germline V CDR1 and CDR2: ENHRY, SYGVKD. The CDR3 contains 13 residues. Each TCR beta library was made by quantitative 5'-RACE that incorporated molecular barcodes. TCRdb recomputed calls from the 5' RACE reads with MiXCR, one row per CDR3 protein. The sample records 200,000 to 300,000 distinct CDR3 sequences, approximately 9% being singletons. This sample is drawn from a study of CD8 T cells in ankylosing spondylitis. General study results and limits: Several of the motif variants were reported before in synovial fluid and blood from reactive arthritis. In ankylosing spondylitis patients, matched synovial fluid reportedly showed significant enrichment of disease-linked clones. Several highly homologous variants made up a TCR beta motif that seemed to typify ankylosing spondylitis blood.

The sample taken for sequencing was blood, either unsorted or a sorted T cell fraction (not recorded which). The genes are TRBV10-3 and TRBJ2-7, with a possible D match to TRBD2 (6 bases). This receptor was identified in a male donor with ankylosing spondylitis or in good health (not recorded which). The CDR3 region has the DNA TGTGCCATCAGTGAACGGGGGTCCCTGGAGCAGTACTTC. The encoded protein is CAISERGSLEQYF.